Listed below are T cell receptor beta chains from one sample, sequenced in a study of T-cell reconstitution after alpha-beta-depleted transplantation in children. TCRdb used MiXCR to reprocess the PCR reads, holding one entry per CDR3 protein. The data hold 540,000 or so distinct CDR3 sequences, with about 21% observed a single time. The sequencing used PBMCs, mostly from graft donor cells, collected 360 days after TCRalphabeta/CD19-depleted stem cell transplant. These receptors were obtained from a boy under two years old who had a stem cell transplant for acute myeloid leukemia, so the T cells may come from the graft donor. CDR3s include the opening cysteine and the closing phenylalanine or tryptophan. A D gene is named only where the DNA matches it firmly. Where a row states a size, it is once, few, many or the class of an expanded clone; other rows omit it.

V,D,size,J,CDR3,DNA
TRBV10-3,.,.,TRBJ2-1,CAISDLLTQYNEQFF,TGTGCCATCAGTGACCTTCTGACACAATACAATGAGCAGTTCTTC
TRBV3-1,TRBD2,few,TRBJ2-1,CASSQVTSGGVLYNEQFF,TGTGCCAGCAGCCAGGTGACTAGCGGGGGAGTCCTCTACAATGAGCAGTTCTTC
TRBV12-3/TRBV12-4,.,many,TRBJ2-7,CASSRGNYEQYF,TGTGCCAGCAGCAGGGGAAACTACGAGCAGTACTTC
TRBV20-1,.,few,TRBJ2-3,CSASPGTRTDTQYF,TGCAGTGCTAGCCCCGGGACAAGGACAGATACGCAGTATTTT
TRBV20-1,.,.,TRBJ2-5,CSASPLLGARRWAETQYF,TGCAGTGCTAGTCCCCTCCTCGGAGCACGACGATGGGCGGAGACCCAGTACTTC
TRBV6-2/TRBV6-3,.,many,TRBJ1-5,CASEGPSYGAQHF,TGTGCCAGCGAGGGGCCGTCCTACGGGGCCCAGCATTTT
TRBV6-1,.,many,TRBJ2-3,CASRHPGADTQYF,TGTGCCAGCAGGCACCCAGGGGCAGATACGCAGTATTTT
TRBV29-1,.,many,TRBJ2-5,CSVVRDPKGETQYF,TGCAGCGTCGTACGGGACCCTAAGGGAGAGACCCAGTACTTC
TRBV5-1,.,.,TRBJ1-2,CASRQGGGGYTF,TGCGCCAGTCGTCAGGGTGGAGGTGGCTACACCTTC
TRBV20-1,TRBD1,many,TRBJ1-1,CSANQGAEAFF,TGCAGTGCTAATCAGGGGGCTGAAGCTTTCTTT
TRBV29-1,TRBD1,.,TRBJ2-4,CSVVTPQGSKNIQYF,TGCAGCGTTGTCACCCCACAGGGGTCCAAAAACATTCAGTACTTC
TRBV29-1,.,.,TRBJ2-3,CSAEESTDTQYF,TGCAGCGCCGAGGAGAGCACAGATACGCAGTATTTT
TRBV12-3/TRBV12-4,.,.,TRBJ2-5,CASCPAGQGSETQYF,TGTGCCAGCTGTCCAGCGGGGCAGGGGAGTGAGACCCAGTACTTC
TRBV2,.,.,TRBJ2-3,CASKKEITDTQYF,TGTGCCAGCAAAAAGGAAATCACAGATACGCAGTATTTT
TRBV11-2,.,.,TRBJ2-2,CASSYPGLGTGELFF,TGTGCCAGCAGCTATCCGGGACTTGGAACCGGGGAGCTGTTTTTT
TRBV20-1,.,.,TRBJ1-1,CSARDSDKPRAAFF,TGCAGTGCTAGAGATTCTGACAAACCCCGAGCAGCTTTCTTT
TRBV20-1,.,few,TRBJ2-7,CSAMRVSYEQYF,TGCAGTGCTATGAGGGTTTCCTACGAGCAGTACTTC
TRBV6-1,.,few,TRBJ1-2,CASTAQGLGYGYTF,TGTGCCAGCACCGCACAGGGTCTGGGCTATGGCTACACCTTC
TRBV20-1,.,many,TRBJ2-1,CSASTSDVSYNEQFF,TGCAGTGCTAGTACGTCGGACGTCTCCTACAATGAGCAGTTCTTC
TRBV7-9,.,few,TRBJ1-2,CASSLIGRARGYTF,TGTGCCAGCAGCTTAATCGGCAGGGCGCGGGGCTACACCTTC
TRBV29-1,TRBD1,many,TRBJ2-7,CSARRGQGSSYEQYF,TGCAGCGCCCGACGCGGACAGGGGAGCTCCTACGAGCAGTACTTC
TRBV7-9,.,few,TRBJ1-1,CASSLESPFTEAFF,TGTGCCAGCAGCTTAGAATCCCCGTTTACTGAAGCTTTCTTT
TRBV6-1,TRBD1,.,TRBJ2-1,CASYRDRDHEQFF,TGTGCCAGCTATCGGGACAGGGATCATGAGCAGTTCTTC
TRBV4-3,.,.,TRBJ2-1,CASSQDAGGYNEQFF,TGCGCCAGCAGCCAAGACGCAGGGGGGTACAATGAGCAGTTCTTC
TRBV6-5,TRBD1,.,TRBJ2-5,CASSYAHRGETQYF,TGTGCCAGCAGTTATGCCCACAGGGGGGAGACCCAGTACTTC
TRBV11-2,.,many,TRBJ1-2,CASSRASNYGYTF,TGTGCCAGCAGCCGTGCCTCTAACTATGGCTACACCTTC
TRBV5-1,TRBD2,.,TRBJ2-1,CASRDERGISYNEQFF,TGCGCCAGCAGAGACGAGCGGGGCATTTCCTACAATGAGCAGTTCTTC
TRBV12-3/TRBV12-4,.,many,TRBJ2-1,CASSLSPGADEQFF,TGTGCCAGCAGTTTATCGCCAGGGGCAGATGAGCAGTTCTTC
TRBV20-1,.,many,TRBJ1-1,CSARQDSTEAFF,TGCAGTGCTAGACAGGACAGCACTGAAGCTTTCTTT
TRBV19,.,.,TRBJ2-1,CASSISGSSYNEQFF,TGTGCCAGTAGTATCTCCGGTAGCTCCTACAATGAGCAGTTCTTC
TRBV7-2,TRBD2,few,TRBJ2-3,CASSFPTSGGDTDTQYF,TGTGCCAGCAGCTTCCCGACTAGCGGGGGAGACACAGATACGCAGTATTTT
TRBV4-1,TRBD2,once,TRBJ2-3,CASSSWTSRLDTQYF,TGCGCCAGCAGCTCTTGGACTAGCCGACTAGATACGCAGTATTTT
TRBV9,.,few,TRBJ1-1,CASTLWGGNTEAFF,TGTGCCAGCACCCTGTGGGGTGGGAACACTGAAGCTTTCTTT
TRBV9,.,.,TRBJ2-1,CASIWTSYNEQFF,TGTGCCAGCATCTGGACCTCCTACAATGAGCAGTTCTTC
TRBV20-1,TRBD1,few,TRBJ1-2,CSAREGGGNGYTF,TGCAGTGCTAGAGAAGGAGGGGGCAATGGCTACACCTTC
TRBV29-1,TRBD1,many,TRBJ2-3,CSSAGGQGTDTQYF,TGCAGCTCTGCCGGGGGACAGGGGACAGATACGCAGTATTTT
TRBV20-1,.,many,TRBJ2-1,CSARDGYNEQFF,TGCAGTGCTCGGGACGGATACAATGAGCAGTTCTTC
TRBV7-6,.,.,TRBJ2-5,CASSLSPLPKETQYF,TGTGCCAGCAGCCTTTCCCCTCTCCCCAAAGAGACCCAGTACTTC
TRBV5-1,TRBD2,many,TRBJ2-1,CASSAGDGGSYNEQFF,TGCGCCAGCAGCGCGGGGGATGGCGGTTCCTACAATGAGCAGTTCTTC
TRBV28,.,many,TRBJ2-5,CASSPVDPKETQYF,TGTGCCAGCAGTCCCGTCGATCCCAAGGAGACCCAGTACTTC
TRBV10-2,.,.,TRBJ2-5,CASEGYKKTQYF,TGCGCCAGCGAAGGCTACAAGAAGACCCAGTACTTC
TRBV6-6,TRBD2,many,TRBJ2-1,CASSSSGGYNEQFF,TGTGCCAGCAGTTCTAGCGGGGGGTACAATGAGCAGTTCTTC